This TCR beta chain derives from a study of cytomegalovirus exposure and HLA in healthy donors. Points from the study as a whole: As was reported, the classifier diagnosed cytomegalovirus status with high specificity and sensitivity. Listed as cytomegalovirus-associated were 150 to 200 TCR beta chains. CMV serostatus alone was available as immune exposure information.

On this clone: The antigen is unknown.

The CDR3 is 14 amino acids. Trimming removed 5 bases from V and 4 bases from J, with 14 bases in between. Per germline, CDR1 MNHGY and CDR2 SVAAGI. Each donor was healthy, and each was a bone marrow donor. The PCR employed 60 Vbeta primers together with 13 Jbeta primers. Sequencing was performed with immunoSEQ multiplex PCR; in TCRdb, only in-frame clones are kept and a portion is missing. Here the sample spans about 130,000 clones, 70% to 85% being singletons. The rearrangement links TRBV6-9 to TRBJ1-1; tentative D call: TRBD1 (5 bases). The sequenced sample was PBMCs. The receptor comes from a boy aged 5-17 years in good health and CMV-seronegative. The CDR3 loop is CASSPRWGGTEAFF. The CDR3 nucleotides read TGTGCCAGCAGTCCACGGTGGGGGGGCACTGAAGCTTTCTTT.